This section outlines one T cell receptor (beta chain) sequence together with its context. The antigen is undetermined. The Oncomine TCR Beta short-read assay sequenced DNA from cultured CD4+ T cells. TCRdb analysed the PCR reads with MiXCR anew, one entry per CDR3 protein. The sample has 16,000 or so distinct CDR3 sequences, about two fifths seen once. These data are taken from a study of vaccination and CD4 T cells after COVID-19. Study-wide context: Median time from second vaccine dose to sampling was about 77 days (14 to 241). Overlapping spike peptides from SARS-CoV-2, HCoV-NL63, HCoV-OC43 and HCoV-229E served to stimulate the cells.

Findings and caveats of the study: Spike mono-reactivity applied to 304 of 307 vaccine-specific clones detected in convalescent patients.

The treatment was: roughly 10-day PBMC culture with coronavirus spike peptide pools or control peptides (ViraFEST assay). Peptide pool stimulation in ViraFEST expanded antigen-specific T cells, whose TCRs were then sequenced. CDR3 length equals 13 residues. The sample was CD4+ T cells from blood, cultured in vitro, taken after SARS-CoV-2 vaccination. The chain has TRBV12-3 or TRBV12-4 and TRBJ2-2, with 8 bases lining up with TRBD1. The receptor was derived from a human donor who had recovered from COVID-19. CDR3 coding DNA: TGTGCTAACGGGGACAGGTACACCGGGGAGCTGTTTTTT. Protein: CANGDRYTGELFF.